This T cell receptor (beta chain) was captured by sequencing in a study of T cell repertoires in cytomegalovirus infection. Across the study: Signatures in public TCR beta sequences pointed to both CMV infection and matching HLA type.

One entry per CDR3 protein results from TCRdb running MiXCR on the reads. The table records about 240,000 distinct CDR3 sequences, roughly 12% of them present only once. Germline V gene lookup returns CDR1 SGHVS and CDR2 FNYEAQ. V was trimmed by 1 base and J by 6 bases, leaving 13 bases between them. This CDR3 contains 14 residues. Whole-study findings and limits: HLA-C-restricted CMV-specific TCR beta clonotypes were dominant in the ex vivo response.

This clonotype has just a few counts. What it binds is not known. The chain employs TRBV7-6 and TRBJ2-7; D is perhaps TRBD1 (7 bases). The origin of this receptor is a human donor in good health (CMV status not recorded). Some clones in this sample may be carry-over from other donors' samples. What was sequenced was PBMCs. The CDR3 reads CASSLGGGGSEQYF. The CDR3, as DNA: TGTGCCAGCAGCTTAGGTGGAGGGGGCTCCGAGCAGTACTTC.